Following are 21 T cell receptor beta chains from one sample sequenced in a study of molecular identifiers for immune sequencing clone quantification. TCRdb itself ran the PCR reads through MiXCR, one entry per CDR3 protein. The table shows a few hundred thousand distinct CDR3 sequences, with roughly 24% occurring only once. Sequenced sample: naive CD8+ T cells from blood, with Jurkat cell RNA spiked in. Subset reported: FACS-sorted CD8+CD4-CCR7+CD45RA+ naive T cells. The origin of the receptors is a human donor in good health. Some libraries in this study had Jurkat cell RNA spiked in.

This chain connects TRBV20-1 to TRBJ2-3, with D unresolved. The CDR3 spans 13 residues. Germline V lookup: CDR1 DFQATT, CDR2 SNEGSKA (reference sequence). Trimming left V 3 bases short and J 7 bases short, with 14 bases between. As DNA, the CDR3 is TGCAGTGCTAGGACCTTGAAGGTGAATACGCAGTATTTT. Its protein product is CSARTLKVNTQYF.

The chain couples TRBV6-2 or TRBV6-3 to TRBJ1-5; 8 bases line up with TRBD1. V shed 4 bases and J 3 bases; nucleotides not matched to a gene: 8. This CDR3 spans 16 amino acids. Looked up from germline, CDR1 is MNHEY and CDR2 is SVGEGT. CDR3 sequence reads: CASSSFGQGLNQPQHF. CDR3 sequence (DNA): TGTGCCAGCAGTTCCTTCGGACAGGGCCTCAATCAGCCCCAGCATTTT.

About this clonotype: One junction end disagrees with the germline gene, perhaps due to a read error. This sequence joins TRBV5-3 and TRBJ2-7; D is possibly TRBD1 (5 bases). TRBV5-3 falls under the ORF class, with uncertain function. The CDR3 consists of 14 residues. Here the CDR3 reads CASSFSQGSCEQYF. The CDR3 DNA reads TGTGCCAGCAGCTTCTCGCAGGGATCCTGCGAGCAGTACTTC.

This clonotype showed up just a few times. The rearrangement uses TRBV6-9 and TRBJ2-2; possible D gene TRBD2, 6 bases. Germline V gene lookup returns CDR1 MNHGY and CDR2 SVAAGI. Trimming shortened V by 6 bases and J by 4 bases, and 15 bases separated the two germline ends. There are 15 residues in the CDR3. Here the CDR3 reads CASRALGGGTGELFF. In DNA form, the CDR3 reads TGTGCCAGCAGGGCATTGGGGGGTGGCACCGGGGAGCTGTTTTTT.

As for this clonotype: Sequence at one end of the junction differs from germline and may be a read error. V and J are TRBV27 and TRBJ1-5, with D unresolved. The CDR3 has 13 residues. The germline V gene encodes CDR1 MNHEY and CDR2 SMNVEV (reference sequence). CDR3 in amino acids: CASRRYSNPPQHF. CDR3 sequence (DNA): TGTGCCAGCCGCCGTTATAGCAATCCGCCCCAGCATTTT.

This clonotype was found many times. This chain connects TRBV5-8 to TRBJ2-7, with 7 bases fitting TRBD2. Germline V gene sequence: CDR1 SGHTS, CDR2 YDEGEE. The CDR3 has 14 residues. The V and J ends lost 2 bases and 1 base, in that order; junction bases with no gene match: 3. DNA of the CDR3: TGTGCCAGCAGCTTCGCTAGCGGATCCTACGAGCAGTACTTC. Encoded protein: CASSFASGSYEQYF.

In regard to this clonotype: A junction boundary mismatches the germline segment, possibly from a read error. V usage is TRBV5-5 and J usage is TRBJ1-1; no reliable D call. CDR1 SGHKS and CDR2 YYEKEE come from the germline V gene (reference sequence). The CDR3 sequence is 12 residues long. The CDR3 DNA reads as TGTGCCAGCAGCTCTGGGTTGGCTGAAGCTTACTTT. Its translation is CASSSGLAEAYF.

This clonotype was seen a handful of times. The chain carries TRBV20-1 and TRBJ2-7; D remains unclear. The CDR3 runs to 14 residues. V was trimmed by 0 bases and J by 1 base, leaving 10 bases between them. CDR1 is DFQATT and CDR2 is SNEGSKA in the germline V gene (reference sequence). The DNA for the CDR3 is TGCAGTGCTAGAGATTTAAATCGGTCCTACGAGCAGTACTTC. This sequence encodes CSARDLNRSYEQYF.

The V gene is TRBV6-6, the J gene TRBJ2-3; D remains ambiguous. The V end lost 4 bases, the J end lost 0 bases, and 5 bases lay between the germline ends. There are 13 residues in the CDR3. CDR1 MNHNY and CDR2 SVGAGI come from the germline V gene (reference sequence). CDR3 sequence: CASSCTSTDTQYF. DNA for the CDR3: TGTGCCAGCAGTTGCACGAGCACAGATACGCAGTATTTT.

Many counts were recorded for this clonotype. The rearrangement joins TRBV7-6 to TRBJ2-1; D remains ambiguous. Germline V gives CDR1 SGHVS, CDR2 FNYEAQ. V was trimmed by 5 bases and J by 0 bases, leaving 11 bases between them. The CDR3 is made up of 15 amino acids. The CDR3 DNA reads TGTGCCAGCAGCCCCATAATTAGCTCCTACAATGAGCAGTTCTTC. It yields the protein CASSPIISSYNEQFF.

On this clonotype: A much larger clone lies a single base off, so this may be a read error. The CDR3 region is CASSPVGLAGTGELVF. Here the CDR3 DNA reads TGTGCCAGCAGTCCGGTCGGCCTAGCGGGCACCGGGGAGCTGGTTTTT. The chain employs TRBV12-3 or TRBV12-4 and TRBJ2-2; TRBD2 matches at 8 bases. The CDR3 is 16 residues long.

This clonotype has just a few counts. The rearrangement links TRBV20-1 to TRBJ2-4; no reliable D call. The CDR3 spans 13 residues. The germline V and J ends were trimmed by 7 bases and 2 bases, with 12 bases remaining between them. Germline V gene data show CDR1 as DFQATT and CDR2 as SNEGSKA (reference sequence). CDR3 sequence: CSGEVGSKNIQYF. CDR3 DNA sequence: TGCAGTGGTGAAGTGGGGTCCAAAAACATTCAGTACTTC.

As concerns this clonotype: An end of the junction differs from the germline gene, which may be a read error. The gene calls are TRBV11-2 and TRBJ2-6; D perhaps matches TRBD1 (5 bases). The CDR3 sequence is 17 residues long. CDR1 is SGHAT, CDR2 FQNNGV, per germline. The CDR3 region is CASSLIQYGSGANVQTF. The CDR3 DNA reads TGTGCCAGCAGCTTAATCCAGTATGGGTCTGGGGCCAACGTCCAGACTTTC.

This clonotype turned up a few times. The chain combines TRBV4-3 with TRBJ1-1; a possible D gene is TRBD1 (6 bases). The V and J ends lost 0 bases and 1 base respectively, with 15 bases between them. Germline lookup yields CDR1 LGHNA and CDR2 YSLEER. This CDR3 spans 17 amino acids. As DNA, the CDR3 is TGCGCCAGCAGCCAAGACCGGGCTGACAGGACGAACACTGAAGCTTTCTTT. Amino acid sequence: CASSQDRADRTNTEAFF.

The chain employs TRBV4-1 and TRBJ2-7, with a possible D match to TRBD1 (6 bases). V lost 7 bases and J 0 bases, leaving 13 bases between the germline ends. CDR1 is MGHRA and CDR2 is YSYEKL in the germline V gene. This CDR3 comprises 14 residues. The CDR3 bases are TGCGCCAGCATACCTACAGGGAGCTCCTACGAGCAGTACTTC. Residues: CASIPTGSSYEQYF.

A note on this clonotype: This clone may be a read error of a much larger clone one base away. The CDR3 sequence: CASSTRQGQETQHF. CDR3 nucleotides: TGTGCCAGCAGCACCCGACAGGGCCAAGAGACCCAGCACTTC. This chain links TRBV13 with TRBJ2-5; 7 bases agree with TRBD1. CDR3 length: 14 residues. Germline V gene data show CDR1 as PRHDT and CDR2 as FYEKMQ (reference sequence). Full variable domain (missing parts from reference TRBV13 and TRBJ2-5): AAGVIQSPRHLIKEKRETATLKCYPIPRHDTVYWYQQGPGQDPQFLISFYEKMQSDKGSIPDRFSAQQFSDYHSELNMSSLELGDSALYFCASSTRQGQETQHFGPGTRLLVL.

V is TRBV27 and J is TRBJ1-1; no reliable D call. Germline values: CDR1 MNHEY, CDR2 SMNVEV (reference sequence). This CDR3 spans 13 amino acids. V gave up 2 bases and J gave up 7 bases, with 11 bases separating them. The CDR3 DNA reads TGTGCCAGCAGTTTAGGGCCCGTTTATGAAGCTTTCTTT. It specifies CASSLGPVYEAFF.

The chain employs TRBV19 and TRBJ2-3; no definite D call. The CDR3 has 14 residues. Deletions cut 6 bases from V and 1 base from J, with 11 bases between. Germline lookup yields CDR1 LNHDA and CDR2 SQIVND (reference sequence). CDR3 coding DNA: TGTGCCAGTAGCATCCTAGGCGGCACAGATACGCAGTATTTT. The encoded protein is CASSILGGTDTQYF.

This clonotype was seen more than once but under ten times. The rearrangement joins TRBV18 to TRBJ1-1; no reliable D call. The CDR3 extends over 17 amino acids. Germline V gives CDR1 KGHSH, CDR2 LQKENI. The V gene lost 3 bases and the J gene lost 0 bases, with 17 bases spanning the gap. The CDR3 DNA reads TGTGCCAGCTCACCTGTGGGTTCGGTCCCGATGAACACTGAAGCTTTCTTT. It translates to CASSPVGSVPMNTEAFF.

This clonotype has only a few counts. The CDR3 DNA is TGTGCCAGCAGCTTAGGGGGGAACGGAGCCTACGAGCAGTACTTC. It specifies CASSLGGNGAYEQYF. The chain uses TRBV7-9 and TRBJ2-7, with D tentatively TRBD1 or TRBD2 (5 bases each). Germline V gene sequence: CDR1 SEHNR, CDR2 FQNEAQ (reference sequence). This CDR3 has 15 amino acids. V lost 1 base and J lost 2, with 12 bases in between.

At least ten counts were recorded for this clonotype. The rearrangement links TRBV7-9 to TRBJ1-2; 7 bases align to TRBD1. V trimming: 1 base; J trimming: 4 bases; junction bases outside the gene matches: 6. Germline V gene lookup returns CDR1 SEHNR and CDR2 FQNEAQ (reference sequence). The CDR3 is 15 amino acids. The CDR3 region has the DNA TGTGCCAGCAGCTTAGAGAAGGGGGCTGGCTATGGCTACACCTTC. Translated, it gives CASSLEKGAGYGYTF. Together with reference TRBV7-9 and TRBJ1-2, the CDR3 gives the full variable domain: DTGVSQNPRHKITKRGQNVTFRCDPISEHNRLYWYRQTLGQGPEFLTYFQNEAQLEKSRLLSDRFSAERPKGSFSTLEIQRTEQGDSAMYLCASSLEKGAGYGYTFGSGTRLTVV.